These 5 T cell receptor beta chains were sequenced from one sample in a study of CD8 T cells in ankylosing spondylitis. Study-wide findings and caveats: Apparently characteristic of ankylosing spondylitis blood was a TCR beta motif (about eight highly homologous variants).

TCRdb processed the 5' RACE reads anew with MiXCR; each CDR3 protein has one entry. The table includes 750,000 to 850,000 distinct CDR3 sequences, about an eighth detected once. Their antigens remain unidentified. The sequencing sample was made of blood, either unsorted or a sorted T cell fraction (not recorded which). The receptors derive from a male donor with ankylosing spondylitis.

V is TRBV6-1 and J is TRBJ1-1, with D possibly TRBD1 on 5 matching bases. Germline CDR1 reads MNHNS; CDR2 reads SASEGT. This CDR3 has 15 amino acids. The V end lost 7 bases, the J end lost 8 bases, and 23 bases lay between the germline ends. The DNA of the CDR3 is TGTGCCAGCACTGACTATTCCCTGGGGGTAAGAGAAGCTTTCTTT. Encoded protein: CASTDYSLGVREAFF.

The chain uses TRBV6-2 or TRBV6-3 and TRBJ2-5; D uncertain. Germline CDR1 reads MNHEY; CDR2 reads SVGEGT. This CDR3 is built from 15 residues. Trimming pared 7 bases from V and 2 bases from J, leaving 17 bases between. CDR3 bases: TGTGCCAGCACGTACCTCGGCTGGGGACAAGAGACCCAGTACTTC. Translated, it gives CASTYLGWGQETQYF.

This clonotype has more than one count but fewer than ten. The chain combines TRBV6-1 with TRBJ1-2; 7 bases match TRBD1. The germline V gene has CDR1 MNHNS and CDR2 SASEGT. The CDR3 length is 14 residues. The V segment lost 6 bases and the J segment 5 bases; nucleotides outside the gene matches: 9. The CDR3 nucleotides are TGTGCCAGCAGATCCAAGGGGGCGGGGTATGGCTACACCTTC. This codes for CASRSKGAGYGYTF.

The CDR3 nucleotides are TGTGCCACCAGCAGAGTCCGAGATACGCAGTATTTT. Protein product: CATSRVRDTQYF. This sequence joins TRBV15 and TRBJ2-3, with no clear D. Germline values: CDR1 LNHNV, CDR2 YYDKDF (reference sequence). This CDR3 comprises 12 residues. Trimming shortened V by 1 base and J by 5 bases, and 4 bases separated the two germline ends.

Many counts were recorded for this clonotype. The chain is built from TRBV5-1 and TRBJ2-6; D may be TRBD1 (6 bases). Trimming shortened V by 4 bases and J by 0 bases, and 8 bases separated the two germline ends. Per germline, CDR1 SGHRS and CDR2 YFSETQ. The CDR3 contains 15 residues. Here the CDR3 reads CASSQGGSGANVLTF. The CDR3 nucleotides read TGCGCCAGCAGCCAAGGGGGCTCTGGGGCCAACGTCCTGACTTTC.